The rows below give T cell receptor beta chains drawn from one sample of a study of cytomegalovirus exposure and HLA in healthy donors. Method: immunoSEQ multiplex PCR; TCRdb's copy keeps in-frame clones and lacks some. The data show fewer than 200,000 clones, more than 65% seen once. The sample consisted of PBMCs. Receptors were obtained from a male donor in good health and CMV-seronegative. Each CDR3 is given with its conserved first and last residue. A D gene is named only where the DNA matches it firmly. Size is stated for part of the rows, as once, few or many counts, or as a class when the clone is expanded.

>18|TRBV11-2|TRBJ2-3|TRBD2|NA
TGTGCCAGCAGCTTAGAACTGCGGACTAGCGGCAGCACAGATACGCAGTATTTT
CASSLELRTSGSTDTQYF
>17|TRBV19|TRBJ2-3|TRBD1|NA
TGTGCCAGTAGTGCCAGACAGGGCACTCTTAGCACAGATACGCAGTATTTT
CASSARQGTLSTDTQYF
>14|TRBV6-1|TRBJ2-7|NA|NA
TGTGCCAGCACTCCCGGGACTCGAGTCTACGAGCAGTACTTC
CASTPGTRVYEQYF
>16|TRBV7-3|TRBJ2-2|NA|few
TGTGCCAGCAGCCCCTCGGGACAAGCCAACACCGGGGAGCTGTTTTTT
CASSPSGQANTGELFF
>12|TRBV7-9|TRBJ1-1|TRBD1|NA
TGTGCCAGCAGCCCCGGTAGACAGGGGGCTTTCTTT
CASSPGRQGAFF
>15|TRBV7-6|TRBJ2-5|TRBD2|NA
TGTGCCAGCAGCTTCCTAGCGGGGGGTTTGGAGACCCAGTACTTC
CASSFLAGGLETQYF
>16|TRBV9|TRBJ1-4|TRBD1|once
TGTGCCAGCAGCGTAGCCTTGACAGGGGAGGATGAAAAACTGTTTTTT
CASSVALTGEDEKLFF
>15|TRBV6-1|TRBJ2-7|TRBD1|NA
TGTGCCAGCAGTGATGATGGGACAGTGACTCGTGAGCAGTACTTC
CASSDDGTVTREQYF
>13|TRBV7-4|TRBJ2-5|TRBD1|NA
TGTGCCAGCAGCTTACTGGACAGGGCTTGCCAGTACTTC
CASSLLDRACQYF
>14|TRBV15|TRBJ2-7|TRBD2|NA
TGTGCCACCAGGAAGCGGGATCCGGTCCACGAGCAGTACTTC
CATRKRDPVHEQYF
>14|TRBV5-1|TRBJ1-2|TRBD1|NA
TGCGCCAGCAGCCCCACGACAGGGGGGGATGGCTACACCTTC
CASSPTTGGDGYTF
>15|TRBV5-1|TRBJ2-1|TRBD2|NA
TGCGCCAGCAGCGAAGCGGGGGGCTCCTACAATGAGCAGTTCTTC
CASSEAGGSYNEQFF
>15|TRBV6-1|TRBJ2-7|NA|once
TGTGCCAGCAGTGTCATAGGACAGCAGACCTACGAGCAGTACTTC
CASSVIGQQTYEQYF
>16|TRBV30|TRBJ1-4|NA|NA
TGTGCCTGGGGCCACAGGTGGGGCTCAACTAATGAAAAACTGTTTTTT
CAWGHRWGSTNEKLFF
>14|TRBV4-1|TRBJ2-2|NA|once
TGCGCCAGCAGCCGACAGAGAAACACCGGGGAGCTGTTTTTT
CASSRQRNTGELFF
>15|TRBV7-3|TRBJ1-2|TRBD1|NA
TGTGCCAGCATCCAACCACAGGGGCTAAGCTATGGCTACACCTTC
CASIQPQGLSYGYTF
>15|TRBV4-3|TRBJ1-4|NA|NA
TGCGCCAGCAGCCAAGGCAACCCAGGGGCTGAAAAACTGTTTTTT
CASSQGNPGAEKLFF
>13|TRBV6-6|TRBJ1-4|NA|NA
TGTGCCAGCAGTTACTCAGCGGGAGGAAAACTGTTTTTT
CASSYSAGGKLFF
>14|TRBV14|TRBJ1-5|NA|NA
TGTGCCAGCAGCCAAGGGAACTTGGGCCAGCCCCAGCATTTT
CASSQGNLGQPQHF
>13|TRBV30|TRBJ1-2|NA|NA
TGTGCCTGGAGTCCCACGAGGAACTATGGCTACACCTTC
CAWSPTRNYGYTF
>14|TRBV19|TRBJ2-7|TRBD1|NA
TGTGCCAGTAGTCCCAGGACAGGACTGGGGTGGCAGTACTTC
CASSPRTGLGWQYF
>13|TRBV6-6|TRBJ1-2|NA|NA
TGTGCCAGCAGTCCCCAGGCCGTCAATGGCTACACCTTC
CASSPQAVNGYTF
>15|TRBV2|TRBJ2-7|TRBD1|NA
TGTGCCAGCAGTGAAGGAGGACAGGGAGGCTACGAGCAGTGCTTC
CASSEGGQGGYEQCF
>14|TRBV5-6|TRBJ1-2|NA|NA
TGTGCCAGCAGCACCGGACCGACAGGTTATGGCTACACCTTC
CASSTGPTGYGYTF
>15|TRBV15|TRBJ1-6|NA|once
TGTGCCACCAGCAGAGAGGGCCCCTCGGATTCACCCCTCCACTTT
CATSREGPSDSPLHF
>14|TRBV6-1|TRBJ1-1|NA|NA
TGTGCCAGCAGTAGTCGAGCGTCGGACACTGAAGCTTTCTTT
CASSSRASDTEAFF
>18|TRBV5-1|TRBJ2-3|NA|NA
TGCGCCAGCACCCCAGGACGGCACGGGGAGGCTTTTGAAGATACGCAGTATTTT
CASTPGRHGEAFEDTQYF
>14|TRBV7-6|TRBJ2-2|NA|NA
TGTGCCAGCAGCCATCCTTATAACTCCGGGGAGCTGTTTTTT
CASSHPYNSGELFF
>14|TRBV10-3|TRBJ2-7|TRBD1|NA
TGTGCCATCAGTGCGCCGGGACAGGCCTACGAGCAGTACTTC
CAISAPGQAYEQYF
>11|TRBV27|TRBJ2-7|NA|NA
TGTGCCAGCAGTTCGGCCTACGAGCAGTACTTC
CASSSAYEQYF
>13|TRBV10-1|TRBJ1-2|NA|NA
TGCGCCAGCAGGGTCGCGGGTAACTATGGCTACACCTTC
CASRVAGNYGYTF
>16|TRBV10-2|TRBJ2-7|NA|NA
TGCGCCAGCAGTGAGTCGGGGACTCGGATCACCTACGAGCAGTACTTC
CASSESGTRITYEQYF
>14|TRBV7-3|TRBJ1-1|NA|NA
TGTGCCAGCAGCTTATCCCCGTTCGACACTGAAGCTTTCTTT
CASSLSPFDTEAFF
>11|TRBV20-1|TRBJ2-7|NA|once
TGCAGTGCTGGGCTACTAGGAGTGCAGTACTTC
CSAGLLGVQYF
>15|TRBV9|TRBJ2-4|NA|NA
TGTGCCAGCAGCGTATCTGGCCAAGCCAAAAACATTCAGTACTTC
CASSVSGQAKNIQYF
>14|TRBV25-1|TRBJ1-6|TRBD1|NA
TGTGCCAGCAGTGCCCATGACAGGGGCCAGTCCCTCCACTTT
CASSAHDRGQSLHF
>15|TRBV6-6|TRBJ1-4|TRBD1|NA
TGTGCCAGCAGGGCGGGGACAGCCACTAATGAAAAACTGTTTTTT
CASRAGTATNEKLFF
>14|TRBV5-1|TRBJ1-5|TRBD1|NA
TGCGCCAGCAGCTTGACAGGGGAGATTAGGCCCCAGCATTTT
CASSLTGEIRPQHF
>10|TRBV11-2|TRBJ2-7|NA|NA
TGTGCCAGCAGCCTCAATCCCACATACTTC
CASSLNPTYF
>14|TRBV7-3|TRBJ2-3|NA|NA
TGTGCCAGCAGCACAGGGTCGAACGCAGATACGCAGTATTTT
CASSTGSNADTQYF
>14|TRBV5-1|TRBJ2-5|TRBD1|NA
TGCGCCAGCAGCCATGGACAGGGGAAGGAGACCCAGTACTTC
CASSHGQGKETQYF
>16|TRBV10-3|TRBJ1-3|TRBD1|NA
TGTGCCATCAGTGAGTCGAAGGGGGCGGCTGGAAACACCATATATTTT
CAISESKGAAGNTIYF
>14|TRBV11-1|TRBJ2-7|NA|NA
TGTGCCAGCGGCCCGATGCGGGGAACCTACGAGCAGTACTTC
CASGPMRGTYEQYF
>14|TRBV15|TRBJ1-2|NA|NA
TGTGCCACCAGCGCGGGGGGAGGCTCCTATGGCTACACCTTC
CATSAGGGSYGYTF
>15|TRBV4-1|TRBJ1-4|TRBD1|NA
TGCGCCAGCAGCCCTCAACAGGGGGGTTTAGAAAAACTGTTTTTT
CASSPQQGGLEKLFF
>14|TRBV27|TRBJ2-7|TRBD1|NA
TGTGCCAGCAGTTGGACAGGGGTATCCTACGAGCAGTACTTC
CASSWTGVSYEQYF
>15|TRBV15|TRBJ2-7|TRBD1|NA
TGTGCCACCAGCAGACCCGGGACAGGGTCTCACGAGCAGTACTTC
CATSRPGTGSHEQYF